What follows are 32 T cell receptor beta chains derived from one specimen sequenced in a study of shared clonotypes between healthy human individuals. Assay: immunoSEQ multiplex PCR; the TCRdb copy retains only in-frame clones and omits some. The sample lists under 2,000,000 clones, approximately 94% occurring once. CD45RO-negative CD8 cells positively selected for CCR7 made up the naive population, which excluded terminally differentiated effector memory CD45RA+ cells. Sequencing used naive CD8+ T cells sorted from blood. These receptors came from a young man in good health.

V gene TRBV10-2 combines with J gene TRBJ2-5; 12 bases fit TRBD2. J lost 2 bases, V lost 3 bases, and 7 bases had no gene match. Germline V CDR1 and CDR2: WSHSY, SAAADI. The CDR3 covers 17 residues. CDR3 bases: TGCGCCAGCAGTGATTTCATACTAGCGGGAGGACAAGAGACCCAGTACTTC. Protein sequence: CASSDFILAGGQETQYF.

DNA of the CDR3: TGTGCCAGCAGTTACTCGACGTCGAACACTGAAGCTTTCTTT. Encoded protein: CASSYSTSNTEAFF. The chain couples TRBV6-5 to TRBJ1-1; D gene unclear. Germline CDR1 MNHEY, CDR2 SVGAGI. There are 14 residues in the CDR3. V was shortened by 0 bases and J by 1 base, with 6 bases between the two germline ends.

The J gene is TRBJ2-5, the V gene TRBV10-3; TRBD2 agrees at 8 bases. Unmatched junction bases numbered 6, after V lost 4 bases and J lost 2 bases. The CDR3 runs to 15 residues. Germline lookup yields CDR1 ENHRY and CDR2 SYGVKD. CDR3 DNA sequence: TGTGCCATCAGTGGGGCTAGCGGGCAACAAGAGACCCAGTACTTC. This gives the protein CAISGASGQQETQYF.

This chain connects TRBV30 to TRBJ1-5, with D perhaps TRBD1 (5 bases). Germline values: CDR1 GTSNPN, CDR2 SVGIG (reference sequence). This CDR3 contains 15 residues. Trimming shortened V by 6 bases and J by 2 bases, and 17 bases separated the two germline ends. As DNA, the CDR3 is TGTGCCTGCCATGAGGAGGGGAAGGGCAATCAGCCCCAGCATTTT. Protein product: CACHEEGKGNQPQHF.

V and J are TRBV2 and TRBJ2-2; D gene unclear. Trimming shortened V by 6 bases and J by 13 bases, and 12 bases separated the two germline ends. The CDR3 has 11 residues. Germline V gene sequence: CDR1 SNHLY, CDR2 FYNNEI. CDR3 sequence (DNA): TGTGCCAGCAGCCAAGGAGATGGGCTGTTTTTT. Translation gives CASSQGDGLFF.

This clone was observed once. V and J are TRBV2 and TRBJ2-7; 7 bases are a match to TRBD1. V was clipped by 4 bases and J by 4 bases; unmatched bases: 4. Germline CDR1 is SNHLY and CDR2 is FYNNEI. CDR3 size: 13 residues. In nucleotides, the CDR3 is TGTGCCAGCAGTGGTGGGACAGAATACGAGCAGTACTTC. Translating it yields CASSGGTEYEQYF.

V and J are TRBV6-5 and TRBJ2-1; 10 positions agree with TRBD2. Germline V gene data show CDR1 as MNHEY and CDR2 as SVGAGI. Trimming cost V 0 bases and J 9 bases; bases outside gene matches: 5. This CDR3 has 15 amino acids. The CDR3 DNA is TGTGCCAGCAGTTACTCGGCTAGCGGGGGAGGTGAGCAGTTCTTC. It is translated as CASSYSASGGGEQFF.

This clone was recorded once. This chain uses TRBV4-3 with TRBJ2-7, with D perhaps TRBD2 (5 bases). Germline V gene lookup returns CDR1 LGHNA and CDR2 YSLEER. The CDR3 is made up of 15 amino acids. V gave up 4 bases and J gave up 4 bases, with 17 bases separating them. The CDR3 protein is CASSPSGSGEYEQYF. CDR3 sequence (DNA): TGCGCCAGCAGCCCCTCGGGGAGCGGAGAATACGAGCAGTACTTC.

A remark on this clone: Other DNA sequences in the same sample also yield this CDR3. This chain connects TRBV9 to TRBJ2-7; 7 bases align to TRBD1. Germline CDR1 and CDR2: SGDLS and YYNGEE. The CDR3 extends over 15 amino acids. V gave up 2 bases and J gave up 0 bases; unmatched junction bases: 5. The DNA of the CDR3 is TGTGCCAGCAGCGTCGACTGGGACAGCTCCTACGAGCAGTACTTC. Its protein product is CASSVDWDSSYEQYF.

Written as DNA, the CDR3 is TGTGCCTGGTCGGGTCAGGCCGGCAATGAGCAGTTCTTC. Amino acid sequence: CAWSGQAGNEQFF. The chain joins TRBV30 to TRBJ2-1, with D unresolved. The V end was cut by 5 bases, the J end by 6 bases, with 14 bases between. From germline, CDR1 is GTSNPN and CDR2 SVGIG (reference sequence). The CDR3 consists of 13 residues.

The V and J genes are TRBV27 and TRBJ1-5; 8 bases are a match to TRBD1. This CDR3 is 16 amino acids long. Per germline, CDR1 MNHEY and CDR2 SMNVEV (reference sequence). V shed 4 bases, J shed 3 bases, and the junction held 8 bases outside the gene matches. CDR3 coding DNA: TGTGCCAGCAGTTCCGGGACAGGCCCCCTCAATCAGCCCCAGCATTTT. Its translation is CASSSGTGPLNQPQHF.

The chain employs TRBV5-1 and TRBJ2-2; 10 bases fit TRBD2. The CDR3 is 15 residues long. CDR1 SGHRS and CDR2 YFSETQ come from the germline V gene. The V gene end was trimmed by 4 bases and the J gene end by 7 bases; junction bases not matched to a gene: 7. The CDR3 loop reads CASSVTSGEGGELFF. CDR3 DNA: TGCGCCAGCAGCGTAACTAGCGGGGAAGGCGGGGAGCTGTTTTTT.

This sequence joins TRBV13 and TRBJ1-1; TRBD1 matches 9 bases. The CDR3 has 18 amino acids. V dropped 5 bases and J dropped 6; count of bases not matched to a gene: 19. Germline lookup yields CDR1 PRHDT and CDR2 FYEKMQ (reference sequence). The CDR3 DNA reads as TGTGCCAGCAGCCATAGTGTGGGACAGGGTCACCGGTGGGCTGAAGCTTTCTTT. Translated, it gives CASSHSVGQGHRWAEAFF. Full variable domain (remainder filled in from reference TRBV13 and TRBJ1-1): AAGVIQSPRHLIKEKRETATLKCYPIPRHDTVYWYQQGPGQDPQFLISFYEKMQSDKGSIPDRFSAQQFSDYHSELNMSSLELGDSALYFCASSHSVGQGHRWAEAFFGQGTRLTVV.

J is TRBJ2-7 and V is TRBV19, with TRBD1 identical over 8 bases. The CDR3 consists of 16 residues. Germline V gives CDR1 LNHDA, CDR2 SQIVND (reference sequence). After removal of 4 bases from V and 3 bases from J, the junction contained 11 bases not matched to a gene. Here the CDR3 reads CASSTLQGAKGYEQYF. DNA for the CDR3: TGTGCCAGTAGTACTCTTCAGGGGGCGAAGGGCTACGAGCAGTACTTC.

Turning to this clone: Other DNA sequences within the sample encode an identical CDR3. CDR3 nucleotide sequence: TGTGCCAGCAGTTGGCGGGTTGACACTGAAGCTTTCTTT. Its protein is CASSWRVDTEAFF. The chain uses TRBV27 and TRBJ1-1; no clear D. CDR3 size: 13 residues. The V end was cut by 4 bases, the J end by 3 bases, with 9 bases between. Looked up from germline, CDR1 is MNHEY and CDR2 is SMNVEV (reference sequence).

This clone showed up just once. The genes are TRBV27 and TRBJ2-5; 10 bases match TRBD2. Germline CDR1 reads MNHEY; CDR2 reads SMNVEV (reference sequence). J lost 1 base, V lost 4 bases, and 9 bases had no gene match. The CDR3 loop spans 17 amino acids. CDR3: CASSSQRTSGSQETQYF. The CDR3 DNA reads TGTGCCAGCAGTTCCCAACGGACTAGCGGATCCCAAGAGACCCAGTACTTC.

J is TRBJ1-6 and V is TRBV27; 8 nucleotides line up with TRBD1. Germline V gives CDR1 MNHEY, CDR2 SMNVEV (reference sequence). The CDR3 is 17 residues long. V lost 5 bases and J lost 7; bases outside the gene matches: 13. As DNA, the CDR3 is TGTGCCAGCAGTCAACAGACAGGGGAGCTCGGAAATTCACCCCTCCACTTT. Amino acid sequence: CASSQQTGELGNSPLHF.

A single count supports this clone. The chain couples TRBV7-9 to TRBJ1-5, with a possible D match to TRBD1 (5 bases). The CDR3 consists of 14 residues. Germline CDR1 is SEHNR and CDR2 is FQNEAQ (reference sequence). V was shortened by 5 bases and J by 4 bases, with 12 bases between the two germline ends. As DNA, the CDR3 is TGTGCCAGCAGCGAGGGACTGCCTAATCAGCCCCAGCATTTT. Its protein product is CASSEGLPNQPQHF.

This clone is a singleton in its sample. This sequence joins TRBV28 and TRBJ1-4; D remains ambiguous. Deletions cut 3 bases from V and 6 bases from J, with 17 bases between. The CDR3 runs to 16 residues. Germline loops: CDR1 MDHEN, CDR2 SYDVKM. CDR3 nucleotides: TGTGCCAGCAGTTTTGCCCAGGAAGTTCCTGATGAAAAACTGTTTTTT. It yields the protein CASSFAQEVPDEKLFF. Combining the CDR3 with reference TRBV28 and TRBJ1-4 gives the whole variable domain DVKVTQSSRYLVKRTGEKVFLECVQDMDHENMFWYRQDPGLGLRLIYFSYDVKMKEKGDIPEGYSVSREKKERFSLILESASTNQTSMYLCASSFAQEVPDEKLFFGSGTQLSVL.

The gene calls are TRBV27 and TRBJ1-2; D uncertain. This CDR3 region has 16 residues. V shed 0 bases and J shed 5 bases, with 16 bases lying between them. Germline assignment: CDR1 MNHEY and CDR2 SMNVEV (reference sequence). CDR3 in amino acids: CASSLSIDGIAYGYTF. In DNA, the CDR3 is TGTGCCAGCAGTTTATCAATCGACGGTATTGCTTATGGCTACACCTTC.

The V gene is TRBV4-1, the J gene TRBJ2-7, with 7 bases fitting TRBD2. The CDR3 is 17 amino acids. V trimming: 1 base; J trimming: 5 bases; junction bases outside the gene matches: 14. Germline V CDR1 and CDR2: MGHRA, YSYEKL. The CDR3 DNA reads TGCGCCAGCAGCCAAGTTTATGGGGGAGGGCCTCTAGACGAGCAGTACTTC. Protein: CASSQVYGGGPLDEQYF.

In its sample, this clone was seen a few times. The chain couples TRBV29-1 to TRBJ1-1; D remains ambiguous. Trimming removed 5 bases from V and 7 bases from J, with 5 bases in between. In germline, CDR1 is SQVTM, CDR2 ANQGSEA. The CDR3 consists of 9 residues. Written as DNA, the CDR3 is TGCAGCGTTCTGCTTGAAGCTTTCTTT. Its translation is CSVLLEAFF. Full variable domain (remainder filled in from reference TRBV29-1 and TRBJ1-1): SAVISQKPSRDICQRGTSLTIQCQVDSQVTMMFWYRQQPGQSLTLIATANQGSEATYESGFVIDKFPISRPNLTFSTLTVSNMSPEDSSIYLCSVLLEAFFGQGTRLTVV.

V is TRBV5-8 and J is TRBJ2-4, with 11 bases matching TRBD1. The junction had 8 bases not matched to a gene; V was cut back by 4 bases and J by 5 bases. The CDR3 sequence is 16 residues long. The V gene's germline CDR1 is SGHTS and CDR2 YDEGEE. CDR3 DNA: TGTGCCAGCAGCCTGACCTGGACAGGGGGCGAAAACATTCAGTACTTC. Translating gives CASSLTWTGGENIQYF.

The chain carries TRBV7-9 and TRBJ1-1; D remains unclear. The CDR3 sequence is 12 residues long. V was pared by 4 bases and J by 5 bases, with 8 bases between. Germline V gives CDR1 SEHNR, CDR2 FQNEAQ (reference sequence). CDR3 DNA sequence: TGTGCCAGCAGCTCCGGGAGGACTGAAGCTTTCTTT. This encodes CASSSGRTEAFF.

The gene calls are TRBV7-2 and TRBJ2-7; 9 nucleotides align to TRBD2. CDR3 length: 16 residues. The ends lost 1 base at V and 4 bases at J; junction bases unmatched: 8. Germline assignment: CDR1 SGHTA and CDR2 FQGNSA. For the CDR3, the DNA is TGTGCCAGCAGCTTAGGTTTCCGGGCGGGGGGGTACGAGCAGTACTTC. Translating gives CASSLGFRAGGYEQYF. Based on the CDR3 plus reference TRBV7-2 and TRBJ2-7, the full variable domain is GAGVSQSPSNKVTEKGKDVELRCDPISGHTALYWYRQSLGQGLEFLIYFQGNSAPDKSGLPSDRFSAERTGGSVSTLTIQRTQQEDSAVYLCASSLGFRAGGYEQYFGPGTRLTVT.

The chain couples TRBV5-6 to TRBJ2-7; D ambiguous. Trimming stripped 0 bases from V and 5 bases from J, with 9 bases between. The CDR3 length is 13 residues. CDR1 and CDR2 (germline): SGHDT, YYEEEE. The CDR3 sequence: CASSLGSLNEQYF. In DNA, the CDR3 is TGTGCCAGCAGCTTGGGCAGTCTGAACGAGCAGTACTTC.

This sequence joins TRBV5-1 and TRBJ2-1, with D possibly called TRBD1 or TRBD2 (6 bases each). V gave up 4 bases and J gave up 8 bases, with 19 bases separating them. This CDR3 region has 15 residues. Germline V CDR1 and CDR2: SGHRS, YFSETQ. CDR3 sequence: CASSLTGAFAHEQFF. As DNA, the CDR3 is TGCGCCAGCAGCCTCACGGGGGCCTTTGCCCATGAGCAGTTCTTC.

Comment on this clone: Additional DNA sequences in this sample encode the identical CDR3. The CDR3 DNA sequence: TGTGCCAGCAGCTCGACAGGGTCCGGGGAGCTGTTTTTT. Residues: CASSSTGSGELFF. The chain couples TRBV7-6 to TRBJ2-2; 7 bases are a match to TRBD1. J gave up 6 bases and V 4 bases, and 2 bases lay outside the gene matches. Germline-derived CDR1 and CDR2 are SGHVS and FNYEAQ. CDR3 length equals 13 residues.

The chain is built from TRBV19 and TRBJ2-3; D uncertain. Germline V lookup: CDR1 LNHDA, CDR2 SQIVND (reference sequence). Trimming removed 8 bases from V and 3 bases from J, with 18 bases in between. This CDR3 is built from 15 residues. CDR3 DNA sequence: TGTGCCAGTCCCAGTTTCGTGGTGGGTACAGATACGCAGTATTTT. Protein: CASPSFVVGTDTQYF.

This clone was recorded once. The gene calls are TRBV29-1 and TRBJ2-1; 8 bases line up with TRBD2. The J segment lost 6 bases and the V segment lost 3 bases, leaving 7 bases of the junction unmatched. Germline V gene sequence: CDR1 SQVTM, CDR2 ANQGSEA. This CDR3 region has 14 residues. CDR3 residues: CSVESGSLSNEQFF. The CDR3 DNA reads as TGCAGCGTTGAGAGCGGGAGTTTGTCCAATGAGCAGTTCTTC.

The chain recombines TRBV4-2 with TRBJ1-3; 8 bases fit TRBD1. Trimming took 0 bases from V and 2 from J; bases not matched to a gene: 6. From germline, CDR1 is LGHNA and CDR2 YNFKEQ. The CDR3 sequence is 17 residues long. CDR3 protein: CASSQEVGQAPGNTIYF. CDR3 nucleotides: TGTGCCAGCAGCCAAGAAGTGGGACAGGCGCCTGGAAACACCATATATTTT.

This clone is a singleton in its sample. V and J are TRBV9 and TRBJ1-4; tentatively, D is TRBD1 (5 bases). V lost 4 bases and J lost 5, with 12 bases in between. This CDR3 contains 14 residues. Germline lookup yields CDR1 SGDLS and CDR2 YYNGEE. The CDR3 DNA follows: TGTGCCAGCAGCCCTACCCAGGGAAATGAAAAACTGTTTTTT. Encoded protein: CASSPTQGNEKLFF.